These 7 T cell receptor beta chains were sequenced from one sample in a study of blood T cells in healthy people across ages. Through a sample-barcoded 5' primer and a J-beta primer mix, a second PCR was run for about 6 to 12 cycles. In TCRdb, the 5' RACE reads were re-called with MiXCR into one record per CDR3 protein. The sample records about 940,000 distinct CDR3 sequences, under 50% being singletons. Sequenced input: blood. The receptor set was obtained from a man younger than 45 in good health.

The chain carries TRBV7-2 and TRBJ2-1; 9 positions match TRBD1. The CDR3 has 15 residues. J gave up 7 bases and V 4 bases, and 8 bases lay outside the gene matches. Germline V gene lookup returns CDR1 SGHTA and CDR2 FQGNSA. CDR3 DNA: TGTGCCAGCAGCTCCGGGACAGGGAGTTTTAATGAGCAGTTCTTC. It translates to CASSSGTGSFNEQFF.

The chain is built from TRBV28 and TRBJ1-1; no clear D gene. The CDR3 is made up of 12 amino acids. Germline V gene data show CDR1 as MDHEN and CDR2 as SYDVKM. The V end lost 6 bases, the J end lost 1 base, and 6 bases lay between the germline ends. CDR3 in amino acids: CASRSSNTEAFF. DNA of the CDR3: TGTGCCAGCAGGTCTTCGAACACTGAAGCTTTCTTT. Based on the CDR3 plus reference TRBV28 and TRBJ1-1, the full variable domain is DVKVTQSSRYLVKRTGEKVFLECVQDMDHENMFWYRQDPGLGLRLIYFSYDVKMKEKGDIPEGYSVSREKKERFSLILESASTNQTSMYLCASRSSNTEAFFGQGTRLTVV.

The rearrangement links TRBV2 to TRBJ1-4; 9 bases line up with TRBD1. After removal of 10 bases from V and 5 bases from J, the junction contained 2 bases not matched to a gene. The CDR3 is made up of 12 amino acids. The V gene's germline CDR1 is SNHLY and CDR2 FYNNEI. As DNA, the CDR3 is TGTGCCACCGGACAGGGGAATGAAAAACTGTTTTTT. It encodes CATGQGNEKLFF.

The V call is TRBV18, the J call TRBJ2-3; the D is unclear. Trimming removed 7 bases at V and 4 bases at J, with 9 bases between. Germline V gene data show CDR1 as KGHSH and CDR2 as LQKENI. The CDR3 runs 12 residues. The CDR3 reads CASLGPADTQYF. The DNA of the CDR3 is TGTGCCAGCTTAGGACCGGCAGATACGCAGTATTTT.

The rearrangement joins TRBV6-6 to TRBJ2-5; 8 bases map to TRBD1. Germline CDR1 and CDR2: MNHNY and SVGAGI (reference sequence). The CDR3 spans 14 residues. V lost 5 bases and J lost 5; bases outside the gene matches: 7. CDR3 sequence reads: CASSRPGGTETQYF. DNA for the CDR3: TGTGCCAGCAGTCGACCAGGGGGCACGGAGACCCAGTACTTC.

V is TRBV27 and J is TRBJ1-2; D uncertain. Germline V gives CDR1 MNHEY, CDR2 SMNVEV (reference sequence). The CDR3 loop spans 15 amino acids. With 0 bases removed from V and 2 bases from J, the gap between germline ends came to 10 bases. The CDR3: CASSLSGLSNYGYTF. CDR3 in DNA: TGTGCCAGCAGTTTATCGGGGTTATCCAACTATGGCTACACCTTC.

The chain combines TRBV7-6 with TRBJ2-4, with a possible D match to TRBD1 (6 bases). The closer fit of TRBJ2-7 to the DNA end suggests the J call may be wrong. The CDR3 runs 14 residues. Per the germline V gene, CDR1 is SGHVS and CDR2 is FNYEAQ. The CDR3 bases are TGTGCCAGCAGTCCCGGACAGCTAAGGAGCGAGCAGTACTTC. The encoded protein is CASSPGQLRSEQYF.